The 30 T cell receptor beta chains listed next were all sequenced from one sample in a study of T cell responses to AZD1222 COVID-19 vaccine. Generated by immunoSEQ multiplex PCR, the TCRdb table keeps only in-frame clones and is missing some. The sample consists of 120,000 to 150,000 clones, around 88% of them appearing once. Source: peripheral blood, taken on day 0 of MenACWY control vaccination. These receptors came from an adult in good health.

The V gene is TRBV4-1, the J gene TRBJ1-2; no clear D gene. Germline CDR1 and CDR2: MGHRA and YSYEKL. The CDR3 runs 12 residues. V was shortened by 3 bases and J by 3 bases, with 5 bases between the two germline ends. In DNA form, the CDR3 reads TGCGCCAGCAGCCAGAGGGACTATGGCTACACCTTC. Its protein is CASSQRDYGYTF.

This chain connects TRBV5-4 to TRBJ2-5, with D maybe TRBD2 (6 bases). There are 14 residues in the CDR3. Germline V gene data show CDR1 as SGHNT and CDR2 as YYREEE (reference sequence). Trimming left V 4 bases short and J 5 bases short, with 15 bases between. CDR3 amino acids: CASSTGVGVETQYF. CDR3 bases: TGTGCCAGCAGCACGGGAGTCGGTGTGGAGACCCAGTACTTC.

This clone was observed a few times. The chain combines TRBV4-1 with TRBJ2-1; D gene ambiguous. V was clipped by 0 bases and J by 7 bases, with 13 bases between them. Germline CDR1 MGHRA, CDR2 YSYEKL. CDR3 length: 15 amino acids. The CDR3 DNA reads as TGCGCCAGCAGCCAAGATCCGGGTTCGGCAAATGAGCAGTTCTTC. This sequence encodes CASSQDPGSANEQFF.

The chain employs TRBV18 and TRBJ1-1; possible D gene TRBD1, 5 bases. The CDR3 is made up of 15 amino acids. Germline CDR1 reads KGHSH; CDR2 reads LQKENI. Trimming removed 5 bases from V and 4 bases from J, with 17 bases in between. CDR3 amino acids: CASSSPRVGSTEAFF. CDR3 DNA sequence: TGTGCCAGCTCAAGCCCCAGGGTGGGGAGCACTGAAGCTTTCTTT.

The rearrangement links TRBV5-1 to TRBJ1-1; perhaps TRBD1 as D (6 bases). Trimming took 6 bases from V and 0 from J, leaving 18 bases between them. Germline CDR1 and CDR2: SGHRS and YFSETQ. This CDR3 has 16 residues. CDR3 protein: CASTNFWTDMNTEAFF. CDR3 in DNA: TGCGCCAGCACCAACTTTTGGACAGACATGAACACTGAAGCTTTCTTT.

A single count supports this clone. V is TRBV28 and J is TRBJ1-2; a weak D match, TRBD1 (5 bases). The V and J ends lost 3 bases and 2 bases respectively, with 7 bases between them. This CDR3 is built from 13 residues. CDR1 is MDHEN and CDR2 is SYDVKM in the germline V gene. Here the CDR3 DNA reads TGTGCCAGCAGTTTTAAGGGGAACTATGGCTACACCTTC. It translates to CASSFKGNYGYTF.

V gene TRBV18 combines with J gene TRBJ2-7; TRBD1 might be the D (6 bases). The germline CDR1 and CDR2 sequences are KGHSH and LQKENI. This CDR3 has 14 amino acids. Trimming left V 3 bases short and J 5 bases short, with 14 bases between. In nucleotides, the CDR3 is TGTGCCAGCTCACCCATACAGGGTGGGAACGAGCAGTACTTC. This encodes CASSPIQGGNEQYF.

This chain uses TRBV5-1 with TRBJ2-3; TRBD2 aligns across 7 bases. The V and J ends lost 0 bases and 0 bases, in that order; junction bases with no gene match: 4. The CDR3 has 16 amino acids. CDR1 is SGHRS and CDR2 is YFSETQ in the germline V gene. CDR3 nucleotides: TGCGCCAGCAGCTTGGCCCCTAGCGGAAGCACAGATACGCAGTATTTT. It encodes CASSLAPSGSTDTQYF.

The chain links TRBV28 to TRBJ1-3; 7 bases agree with TRBD1. Trimming took 3 bases from V and 2 from J; bases not matched to a gene: 1. The CDR3 spans 14 residues. The germline V gene has CDR1 MDHEN and CDR2 SYDVKM. Here the CDR3 reads CASSLTGPGNTIYF. The CDR3 DNA sequence: TGTGCCAGCAGTTTGACAGGGCCTGGAAACACCATATATTTT.

The chain combines TRBV5-1 with TRBJ1-5; TRBD1 is a possible D gene (6 bases). Trimming took 0 bases from V and 6 from J, leaving 13 bases between them. This CDR3 contains 15 residues. Germline V CDR1 and CDR2: SGHRS, YFSETQ. CDR3 sequence reads: CASSLEGGSGQPQHF. CDR3 nucleotide sequence: TGCGCCAGCAGCTTGGAGGGGGGATCGGGTCAGCCCCAGCATTTT.

This chain joins TRBV12-3 or TRBV12-4 and TRBJ1-2, with unresolved D. The length of the CDR3 is 13 residues. V was clipped by 3 bases and J by 3 bases, with 8 bases between them. The CDR3 sequence: CASSFSWHYGYTF. The CDR3 DNA reads TGTGCCAGCAGTTTTAGCTGGCACTATGGCTACACCTTC.

The genes are TRBV24-1 and TRBJ2-3; 9 bases agree with TRBD2. The CDR3 has 16 residues. V was pared by 2 bases and J by 0 bases, with 2 bases of the junction left unmatched. The V gene's germline CDR1 is KGHDR and CDR2 SFDVKD. This CDR3 is CATSDYLAGSTDTQYF. The CDR3 DNA is TGTGCCACCAGTGATTACCTAGCGGGAAGCACAGATACGCAGTATTTT.

The chain has TRBV5-6 and TRBJ1-1; TRBD1 aligns across 8 bases. The CDR3 consists of 14 residues. From germline, CDR1 is SGHDT and CDR2 YYEEEE. After removal of 0 bases from V and 5 bases from J, the junction contained 3 bases not matched to a gene. The CDR3 is CASSLDRGRTEAFF. CDR3 nucleotide sequence: TGTGCCAGCAGCTTGGACAGGGGGAGAACTGAAGCTTTCTTT.

This clone was recorded only once. This chain links TRBV6-2 or TRBV6-3 with TRBJ2-4, with 9 positions matching TRBD1. V lost 2 bases, J lost 0 bases, and 2 bases stayed unmatched. This CDR3 region has 16 residues. The germline CDR1 and CDR2 sequences are MNHEY and SVGEGT. DNA of the CDR3: TGTGCCAGCAGTTACCGGGACAGGGCAGCCAAAAACATTCAGTACTTC. This translates into CASSYRDRAAKNIQYF.

This chain connects TRBV5-6 to TRBJ2-3; 7 nucleotides line up with TRBD2. The length of the CDR3 is 15 residues. CDR1 is SGHDT and CDR2 is YYEEEE in the germline V gene. J lost 8 bases, V lost 0 bases, and 9 bases had no gene match. In DNA, the CDR3 is TGTGCCAGCAGCTTGGCCTCAGCGGGACGTGTTACGCAGTATTTT. As protein: CASSLASAGRVTQYF.

The chain employs TRBV11-3 and TRBJ2-3; 8 bases line up with TRBD2. CDR1 and CDR2 from the germline V gene are SGHNT and YENEEA. Trimming removed 6 bases from V and 1 base from J; junction bases left unmatched: 9. The CDR3 has 16 amino acids. DNA for the CDR3: TGTGCCAGCAGTCTCGTCCGGGGGGGCCGCACAGATACGCAGTATTTT. Encoded protein: CASSLVRGGRTDTQYF.

Only one count was recorded for this clone. This rearrangement joins TRBV24-1 to TRBJ1-5; 8 nucleotides agree with TRBD1. The length of the CDR3 is 13 residues. Per the germline V gene, CDR1 is KGHDR and CDR2 is SFDVKD. After removal of 9 bases from V and 5 bases from J, the junction contained 5 bases not matched to a gene. This CDR3 is CATRGQGDQPQHF. CDR3 in DNA: TGTGCCACCCGCGGACAGGGCGATCAGCCCCAGCATTTT.

This clone was observed a handful of times. The same CDR3 is also encoded by other DNA sequences in this sample. This chain joins TRBV6-5 and TRBJ2-7, with D hard to call. Trimming pared 5 bases from V and 2 bases from J, leaving 10 bases between. The CDR3 runs 13 residues. CDR1 MNHEY and CDR2 SVGAGI come from the germline V gene. The CDR3, as DNA: TGTGCCAGCAGTAGAACGGCCACCTACGAGCAGTACTTC. It translates to CASSRTATYEQYF.

The rearrangement joins TRBV7-3 to TRBJ2-3; D is perhaps TRBD1 (6 bases). This CDR3 has 13 amino acids. V was shortened by 5 bases and J by 4 bases, with 10 bases between the two germline ends. Germline V CDR1 and CDR2: SGHTA, FQGTGA. CDR3: CASSPHRADTQYF. The CDR3 DNA reads as TGTGCCAGCAGCCCCCACAGGGCAGATACGCAGTATTTT.

This rearrangement joins TRBV7-2 to TRBJ2-7, with 8 nucleotides matching TRBD2. There are 14 residues in the CDR3. CDR1 SGHTA and CDR2 FQGNSA come from the germline V gene. J gave up 6 bases and V 1 base, and 5 bases lay outside the gene matches. CDR3 coding DNA: TGTGCCAGCAGCTTAGTTGCTAGCGGGCGCGAGCAGTACTTC. Encoded protein: CASSLVASGREQYF.

The chain employs TRBV6-5 and TRBJ1-1; unclear D gene. CDR1 is MNHEY and CDR2 is SVGAGI in the germline V gene. CDR3 length equals 13 residues. Trimming removed 2 bases from V and 1 base from J, with 5 bases in between. The CDR3 region is CASSYQKNTEAFF. Here the CDR3 DNA reads TGTGCCAGCAGTTACCAAAAGAACACTGAAGCTTTCTTT.

The V and J genes are TRBV2 and TRBJ2-1; the D is unclear. The CDR3 runs to 16 residues. Germline V CDR1 and CDR2: SNHLY, FYNNEI. V was clipped by 2 bases and J by 0 bases, with 11 bases between them. CDR3 DNA: TGTGCCAGCAGTGAACAGATGGCCAGCTCCTACAATGAGCAGTTCTTC. Encoded protein: CASSEQMASSYNEQFF. The full variable domain, its missing parts supplied by reference TRBV2 and TRBJ2-1, is EPEVTQTPSHQVTQMGQEVILRCVPISNHLYFYWYRQILGQKVEFLVSFYNNEISEKSEIFDDQFSVERPDGSNFTLKIRSTKLEDSAMYFCASSEQMASSYNEQFFGPGTRLTVL.

A remark on this clone: The same CDR3 also results from other DNA sequences found in this sample. This chain joins TRBV11-3 and TRBJ2-2; D might be TRBD2 (7 bases). Trimming removed 1 base from V and 3 bases from J, with 9 bases in between. The CDR3 runs 15 residues. CDR1 SGHNT and CDR2 YENEEA come from the germline V gene. The CDR3 coding sequence is TGTGCCAGCAGCTTAGTAGGGGGGGACACCGGGGAGCTGTTTTTT. This gives the protein CASSLVGGDTGELFF.

The V and J genes are TRBV7-2 and TRBJ1-1; D not certain. Germline CDR1 reads SGHTA; CDR2 reads FQGNSA. This CDR3 spans 11 amino acids. V was trimmed by 3 bases and J by 6 bases, leaving 5 bases between them. The CDR3 DNA reads TGTGCCAGCAGCTTCCTAGCTGAAGCTTTCTTT. It codes for CASSFLAEAFF.

The chain uses TRBV11-2 and TRBJ2-7; D remains unclear. V gave up 3 bases and J gave up 0 bases, with 9 bases separating them. The CDR3 spans 14 residues. Germline-derived CDR1 and CDR2 are SGHAT and FQNNGV. The CDR3 region has the DNA TGTGCCAGCAGCTTTTCCGAGAGCTCCTACGAGCAGTACTTC. Its protein is CASSFSESSYEQYF.

The chain uses TRBV28 and TRBJ1-1, with D uncertain. This CDR3 spans 14 amino acids. CDR1 is MDHEN and CDR2 is SYDVKM in the germline V gene. V was clipped by 7 bases and J by 4 bases, with 16 bases between them. The CDR3 nucleotides are TGTGCCAGCAACTCTCCCGGGGAGGGCACTGAAGCTTTCTTT. Its translation: CASNSPGEGTEAFF.

V usage is TRBV7-8 and J usage is TRBJ1-1; D not certain. The CDR3 covers 14 residues. The V end lost 3 bases, the J end lost 4 bases, and 12 bases lay between the germline ends. The germline V gene encodes CDR1 SGHVS and CDR2 FQNEAQ. In DNA form, the CDR3 reads TGTGCCAGCAGCTTTGCCCTGAAGGGCACTGAAGCTTTCTTT. Its translation: CASSFALKGTEAFF.

The V gene is TRBV2, the J gene TRBJ1-2; D might be TRBD1 (5 bases). Germline V lookup: CDR1 SNHLY, CDR2 FYNNEI. With 2 bases removed from V and 4 bases from J, the gap between germline ends came to 11 bases. The CDR3 loop spans 14 amino acids. In DNA, the CDR3 is TGTGCCAGCAGTGAACAGGGTGGACGCTATGGCTACACCTTC. Translation: CASSEQGGRYGYTF.

The rearrangement joins TRBV6-5 to TRBJ1-1, with 9 positions matching TRBD1. V lost 5 bases to trimming and J lost 6 bases; unmatched junction nucleotides: 7. The CDR3 extends over 14 amino acids. CDR1 is MNHEY, CDR2 SVGAGI, per germline. CDR3 sequence: CASSQGQGGSEAFF. The CDR3 DNA reads as TGTGCCAGCAGTCAGGGACAGGGCGGTTCTGAAGCTTTCTTT.

The chain links TRBV5-6 to TRBJ2-4; D gene uncertain. This CDR3 region has 16 residues. Germline V CDR1 and CDR2: SGHDT, YYEEEE. Trimming took 0 bases from V and 0 from J, leaving 10 bases between them. DNA of the CDR3: TGTGCCAGCAGCTTGGATGTAGGCGGAGCCAAAAACATTCAGTACTTC. This encodes CASSLDVGGAKNIQYF.